Listed below are T cell receptor beta chains from one sample, sequenced in a study of blood T cells in healthy people across ages. TCRdb re-derived calls from the 5' RACE reads in MiXCR, one entry per CDR3 protein. Of about 1,500,000 distinct CDR3 sequences listed, 28% are singletons. Sample: blood. All receptors come from a woman in her twenties or thirties in good health. The CDR3 runs from the conserved cysteine through the conserved F or W. A D gene is named only where the DNA matches it firmly. Rows may omit the clone size; those that give it use once, few, many or a size class.

D gene	V gene	clone size	J gene	CDR3 DNA	CDR3 protein
TRBD2	TRBV14	.	TRBJ2-1	TGTGCCAGCAGCCAAGATTTGGTGGGGCCGACTAGCGGGAGCTATGAGCAGTTCTTC	CASSQDLVGPTSGSYEQFF
.	TRBV20-1	few	TRBJ2-1	TGCAGTGCTAGAGATAACCACGGCAGCTCCTACAATGAGCAGTTCTTC	CSARDNHGSSYNEQFF
.	TRBV10-3	.	TRBJ1-2	TGTGCCACCCAGGAGAGGGAGGCGGAGGGCTACACCTTC	CATQEREAEGYTF
.	TRBV12-3/TRBV12-4	many	TRBJ2-7	TGTGCCAGCAGTTCACCGGGGCTAAGCTACGAGCAGTACTTC	CASSSPGLSYEQYF
.	TRBV7-2	many	TRBJ2-5	TGTGCCAGCAGCGCCCGACAGGGAGGCCAAGAGACCCAGTACTTC	CASSARQGGQETQYF
.	TRBV28	many	TRBJ2-7	TGTGCCAGCAAGGGGAGTGGCGGGGCTACCCACGAGCAGTACTTC	CASKGSGGATHEQYF
.	TRBV20-1	.	TRBJ2-5	TGCAGTGCTAAAATAGGAGGGCAAGAGACCCAGTACTTC	CSAKIGGQETQYF
.	TRBV9	few	TRBJ1-2	TGTGCCAGCAGCGTAGAAAGCTCCCTTTATGGCTACACCTTC	CASSVESSLYGYTF
.	TRBV3-1	.	TRBJ1-1	TGTGCCAGCAGCCAAGATGCCGGGGACACTGAAGCTTTCTTT	CASSQDAGDTEAFF
.	TRBV6-6	.	TRBJ1-2	TGTGCCAGCAGTTACTCGATTTGGGATGGCTACACCTTC	CASSYSIWDGYTF
.	TRBV5-1	few	TRBJ2-4	TGCGCCAGCAGCTTGCCCGGTAGTCATCGGGAGCAGTACTTC	CASSLPGSHREQYF
TRBD2	TRBV4-2	.	TRBJ2-5	TGTGCCAGCAAACCCCAGGCGGGGGGGCAAGAGACCCAGTACTTC	CASKPQAGGQETQYF
.	TRBV7-2	.	TRBJ2-7	TGTGCCAGCAGCTCTAGGTGGGATTCCTACGAGCAGTACTTC	CASSSRWDSYEQYF
.	TRBV6-5	.	TRBJ2-3	TGTGCCAGCAGTCCCCAGCGGGCCCCTAGCACAGATACGCAGTATTTT	CASSPQRAPSTDTQYF
.	TRBV6-6	few	TRBJ2-1	TGTGCCAGCAGGGCGACTAGGAATCGAGATGAGCAGTTCTTC	CASRATRNRDEQFF
.	TRBV20-1	many	TRBJ2-3	TGCAGTGCTCCGCACACAGATACGCAGTATTTT	CSAPHTDTQYF
TRBD1	TRBV3-1	few	TRBJ1-1	TGTGCCAGCAGCCGCCGTCGACAGGGAAGGATTGAAGCTTTCTTT	CASSRRRQGRIEAFF
.	TRBV5-1	.	TRBJ1-1	TGCGCCAGCAGCCCGGGAACCCAGAACACTGAAGCTTTCTTT	CASSPGTQNTEAFF
.	TRBV10-3	.	TRBJ1-2	TGTGCCATCAGTGACCCAGGGTCGGAGGGCTATGGCTACACCTTC	CAISDPGSEGYGYTF
.	TRBV7-2	many	TRBJ2-4	TGTGCCAGCAGCTTAGGAGCGGAGAACATTCAGTACTTC	CASSLGAENIQYF
.	TRBV9	few	TRBJ2-7	TGTGCCAGCAGCGTAGACATGGACACCTATCGCGAGCAGTACTTC	CASSVDMDTYREQYF
TRBD1	TRBV28	.	TRBJ1-5	TGTGCCAGCAGTTTAGGGACAGGGGTGGCTCAGCCCCAGCATTTT	CASSLGTGVAQPQHF
.	TRBV20-1	.	TRBJ2-1	TGCAGTGCTAGAGACCCTTTCGGGAATGAGCAGTTCTTC	CSARDPFGNEQFF
.	TRBV7-9	.	TRBJ1-2	TGTGCCAGCAGCTTAGCCCGTCCCACGGGTGGACCTCTTTATGGCTACACCTTC	CASSLARPTGGPLYGYTF
.	TRBV7-2	.	TRBJ1-5	TGTGCCAGCAGCTTAGTGGCAGGAGATAGGACCCAGCATTTT	CASSLVAGDRTQHF
TRBD1	TRBV3-1	.	TRBJ2-7	TGTGCCAGCAGCCACACTTTACAGGGGGGCATCTACGAGCAGGACTTC	CASSHTLQGGIYEQDF
.	TRBV12-3/TRBV12-4	few	TRBJ2-7	TGTGCCAGCAGACTCGGATGGGGGGCGACCTACGAGCAGTACTTC	CASRLGWGATYEQYF
TRBD2	TRBV20-1	many	TRBJ2-1	TGCAGTGCTAGGGCGGGAGCCTACAATGAGCAGTTCTTC	CSARAGAYNEQFF
.	TRBV29-1	.	TRBJ1-3	TGCAGCGGATCGACAGGATCATCTGGAAACACCATATATTTT	CSGSTGSSGNTIYF
.	TRBV11-2	.	TRBJ2-3	TGTGCCAGCAGCCTCTTAGCGGATCCCCGAGATACGCAGTATTTT	CASSLLADPRDTQYF
.	TRBV29-1	.	TRBJ1-1	TGCAGCGGCCTTACAGGGAACACTGAAGCTTTCTTT	CSGLTGNTEAFF
TRBD2	TRBV3-1	many	TRBJ2-7	TGTGCCAGCAGACCGACTAGCGGGGGGAGCTCCTACGAGCAGTACTTC	CASRPTSGGSSYEQYF
TRBD2	TRBV12-3/TRBV12-4	few	TRBJ2-1	TGTGCCAGCAGTTCATGGACTAGCAACAATGAGCAGTTCTTC	CASSSWTSNNEQFF
.	TRBV29-1	many	TRBJ2-1	TGCAGCGTTGAAGGGGGGGCAGGGCGGAGGGGATACAATGAGCAGTTCTTC	CSVEGGAGRRGYNEQFF
.	TRBV20-1	many	TRBJ2-5	TGCAGTGCCGTTTTGTACTCTAGCGGACAGGGAGAGACCCAGTACTTC	CSAVLYSSGQGETQYF
.	TRBV7-7	.	TRBJ2-3	TGTGCCAGCAGCCCACTACGACTAGGATCCACAGATACGCAGTATTTT	CASSPLRLGSTDTQYF
.	TRBV4-3	.	TRBJ2-3	TGCGCCAGCAGCCTAGGAGCTATGAACACAGATACGCAGTATTTT	CASSLGAMNTDTQYF
TRBD2	TRBV7-2	.	TRBJ2-5	TGTGCCAGCAGCTTACTAGCGGGGGACCCGGGGGAGACCCAGTACTTC	CASSLLAGDPGETQYF
TRBD2	TRBV10-3	.	TRBJ2-1	TGTGCCATCAAAGATAGTCCCGGGTCTAGCGGGAGAGTCAGTGGTGAGCAGTTCTTC	CAIKDSPGSSGRVSGEQFF
TRBD1	TRBV27	few	TRBJ2-7	TGTGCCAGCAGACCCGGACAGGGTTTACCGTACTTC	CASRPGQGLPYF
.	TRBV5-1	.	TRBJ2-7	TGCGCCAGCAGCTTGGACCGGAAAACAATCTCCTACGAGCAGTACTTC	CASSLDRKTISYEQYF
TRBD2	TRBV2	many	TRBJ2-3	TGTGCCAGCGGCGACTTAGGACTAGGCCGAAACACAGATACGCAGTATTTT	CASGDLGLGRNTDTQYF
TRBD2	TRBV29-1	.	TRBJ2-3	TGCAGCGTTGATTCAGCGGGAGAGGTCGCAGATACGCAGTATTTT	CSVDSAGEVADTQYF
TRBD1	TRBV5-1	.	TRBJ2-5	TGCGCCAGCAGCTCCGGGACAGTCTACAATGAGCAGTACTTC	CASSSGTVYNEQYF
TRBD2	TRBV7-2	few	TRBJ2-7	TGTGCCAACAGCTTAGTTGGCTGGTCTAGCGGGAGCTCCAACGAGCAGTACTTC	CANSLVGWSSGSSNEQYF
TRBD1	TRBV2	few	TRBJ2-1	TGTGCCAGCAACGTCGACAGGGGGGACCACAATGAGCAGTTCTTC	CASNVDRGDHNEQFF
TRBD1	TRBV7-2	.	TRBJ1-5	TGTGCCAGCAGCTTAGGTCGACAGGGTGGCAATCAGCCCCAGCATTTT	CASSLGRQGGNQPQHF
.	TRBV20-1	.	TRBJ1-6	TGCAGTGCTATAAGGGGACCCCCGGATTCACCCCTCCACTTT	CSAIRGPPDSPLHF
.	TRBV29-1	few	TRBJ1-4	TGCAGCGGGAGACAGCCATCTAATGAAAAACTGTTTTTT	CSGRQPSNEKLFF